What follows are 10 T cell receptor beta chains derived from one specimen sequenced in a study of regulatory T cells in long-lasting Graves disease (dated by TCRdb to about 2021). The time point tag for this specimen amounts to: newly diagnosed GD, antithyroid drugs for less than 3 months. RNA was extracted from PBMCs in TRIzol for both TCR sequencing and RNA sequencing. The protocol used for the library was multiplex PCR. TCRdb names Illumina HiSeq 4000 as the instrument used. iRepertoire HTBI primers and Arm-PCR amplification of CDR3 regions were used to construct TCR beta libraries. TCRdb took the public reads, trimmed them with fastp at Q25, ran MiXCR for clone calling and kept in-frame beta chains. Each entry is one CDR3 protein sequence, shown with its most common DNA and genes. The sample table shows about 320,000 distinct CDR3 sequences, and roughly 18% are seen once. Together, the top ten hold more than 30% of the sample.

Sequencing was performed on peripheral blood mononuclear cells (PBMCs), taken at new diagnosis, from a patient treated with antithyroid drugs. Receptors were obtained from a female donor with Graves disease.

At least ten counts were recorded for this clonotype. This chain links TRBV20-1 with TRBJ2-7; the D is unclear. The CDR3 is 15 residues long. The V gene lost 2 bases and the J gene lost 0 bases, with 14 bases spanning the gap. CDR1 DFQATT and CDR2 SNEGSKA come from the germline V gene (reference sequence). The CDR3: CSARTLDSSSYEQYF. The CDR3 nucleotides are TGCAGTGCTAGAACCTTAGATTCGAGCTCCTACGAGCAGTACTTC.

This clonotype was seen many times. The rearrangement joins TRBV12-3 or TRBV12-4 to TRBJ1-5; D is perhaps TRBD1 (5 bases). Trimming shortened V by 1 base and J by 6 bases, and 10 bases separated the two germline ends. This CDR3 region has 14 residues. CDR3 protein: CASSLDRLVQPQHF. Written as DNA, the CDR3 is TGTGCCAGCAGTTTAGACAGGCTGGTTCAGCCCCAGCATTTT.

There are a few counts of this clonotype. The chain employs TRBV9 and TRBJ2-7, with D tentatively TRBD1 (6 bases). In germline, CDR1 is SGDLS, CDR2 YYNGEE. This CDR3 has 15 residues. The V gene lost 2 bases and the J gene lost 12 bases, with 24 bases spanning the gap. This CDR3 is CASSVSAQPTGNRYF. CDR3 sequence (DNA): TGTGCCAGCAGCGTGTCCGCCCAGCCAACAGGGAATCGGTACTTC.

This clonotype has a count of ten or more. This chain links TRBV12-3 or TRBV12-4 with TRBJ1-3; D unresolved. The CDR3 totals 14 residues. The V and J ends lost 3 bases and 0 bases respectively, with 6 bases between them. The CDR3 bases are TGTGCCAGCAGTTTTAAGCTCTCTGGAAACACCATATATTTT. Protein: CASSFKLSGNTIYF.

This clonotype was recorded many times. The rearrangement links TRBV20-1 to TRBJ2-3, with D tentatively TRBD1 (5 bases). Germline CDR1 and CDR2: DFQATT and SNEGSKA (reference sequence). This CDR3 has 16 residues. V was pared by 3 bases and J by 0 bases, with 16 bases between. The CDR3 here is CSASFLSGLSTDTQYF. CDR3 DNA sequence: TGCAGTGCTAGTTTTCTCTCAGGGCTAAGCACAGATACGCAGTATTTT.

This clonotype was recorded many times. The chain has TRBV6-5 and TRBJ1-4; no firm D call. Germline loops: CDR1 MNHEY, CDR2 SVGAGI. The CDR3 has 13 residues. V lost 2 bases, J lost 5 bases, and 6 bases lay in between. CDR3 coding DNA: TGTGCCAGCAGTTACGTGCGGAATGAAAAACTGTTTTTT. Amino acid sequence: CASSYVRNEKLFF.

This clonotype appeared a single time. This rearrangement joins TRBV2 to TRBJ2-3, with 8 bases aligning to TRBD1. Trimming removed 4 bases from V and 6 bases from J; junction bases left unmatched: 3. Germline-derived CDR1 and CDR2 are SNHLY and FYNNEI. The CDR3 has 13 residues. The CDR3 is CASSGTGYDTQYF. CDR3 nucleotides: TGTGCCAGCAGTGGGACAGGGTATGATACGCAGTATTTT.

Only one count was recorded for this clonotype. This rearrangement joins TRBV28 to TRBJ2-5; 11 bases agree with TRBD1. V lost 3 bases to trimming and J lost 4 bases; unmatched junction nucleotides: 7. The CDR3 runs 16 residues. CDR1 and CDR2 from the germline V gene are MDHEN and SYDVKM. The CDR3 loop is CASSFPGTGGGETQYF. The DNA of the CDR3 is TGTGCCAGCAGTTTCCCCGGGACAGGGGGAGGAGAGACCCAGTACTTC.

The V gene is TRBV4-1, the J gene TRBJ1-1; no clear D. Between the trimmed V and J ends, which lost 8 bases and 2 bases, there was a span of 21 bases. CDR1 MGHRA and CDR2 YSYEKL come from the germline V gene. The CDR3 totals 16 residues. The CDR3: CASFLSPGGPNTEAFF. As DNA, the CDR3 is TGCGCCAGCTTCCTCAGCCCGGGAGGCCCTAACACTGAAGCTTTCTTT.

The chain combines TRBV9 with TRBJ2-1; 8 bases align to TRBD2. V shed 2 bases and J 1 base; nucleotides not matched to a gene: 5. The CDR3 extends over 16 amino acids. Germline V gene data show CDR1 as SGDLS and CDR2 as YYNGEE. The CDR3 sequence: CASSVAGGGSYNEQFF. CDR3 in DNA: TGTGCCAGCAGCGTGGCGGGGGGAGGTTCCTACAATGAGCAGTTCTTC. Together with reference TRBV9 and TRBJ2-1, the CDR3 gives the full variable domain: DSGVTQTPKHLITATGQRVTLRCSPRSGDLSVYWYQQSLDQGLQFLIQYYNGEERAKGNILERFSAQQFPDLHSELNLSSLELGDSALYFCASSVAGGGSYNEQFFGPGTRLTVL.